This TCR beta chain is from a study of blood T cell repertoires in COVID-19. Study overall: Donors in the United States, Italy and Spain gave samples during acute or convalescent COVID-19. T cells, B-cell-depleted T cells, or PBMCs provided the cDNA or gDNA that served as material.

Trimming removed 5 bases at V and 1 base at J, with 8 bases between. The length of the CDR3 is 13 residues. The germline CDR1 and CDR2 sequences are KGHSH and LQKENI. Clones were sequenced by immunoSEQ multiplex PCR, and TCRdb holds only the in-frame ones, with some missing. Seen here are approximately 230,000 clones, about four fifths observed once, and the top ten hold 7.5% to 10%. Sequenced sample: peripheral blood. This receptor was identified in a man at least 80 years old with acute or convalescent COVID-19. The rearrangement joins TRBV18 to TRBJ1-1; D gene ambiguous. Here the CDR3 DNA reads TGTGCCAGCTCAGTACAGCCGAACACTGAAGCTTTCTTT. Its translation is CASSVQPNTEAFF.